This passage covers 5 T cell receptor beta chains from one sample sequenced in a study of shared clonotypes between healthy human individuals. Sequencing was performed with immunoSEQ multiplex PCR; in TCRdb, only in-frame clones are kept and a portion is missing. The sample includes under 2.5 million clones, under 95% of them seen just once. Material for sequencing was naive CD4+ T cells from PBMCs. Subset in this sample: CD45RA+ positively selected. These receptors were taken from a man in his late teens or twenties in good health. Some clones in this sample may be carry-over from other donors' samples.

The DNA of the CDR3 is TGCGCCAGCAGCTTTGGGGCAGGGGGACTGGGCAATGAGCAGTTCTTC. This codes for CASSFGAGGLGNEQFF. The chain joins TRBV5-1 to TRBJ2-1, with D maybe TRBD1 (7 bases). Germline lookup yields CDR1 SGHRS and CDR2 YFSETQ. The CDR3 contains 16 residues. The V gene lost 2 bases and the J gene lost 6 bases, with 18 bases spanning the gap.

J is TRBJ1-4 and V is TRBV28; the D is unclear. The germline V gene has CDR1 MDHEN and CDR2 SYDVKM. Between the trimmed V and J ends, which lost 6 bases and 0 bases, there was a span of 11 bases. The CDR3 has 15 amino acids. The chain's CDR3 is CASSRYLATNEKLFF. The CDR3, as DNA: TGTGCCAGCAGCCGATACCTTGCAACTAATGAAAAACTGTTTTTT. Combining the CDR3 with reference TRBV28 and TRBJ1-4 gives the whole variable domain DVKVTQSSRYLVKRTGEKVFLECVQDMDHENMFWYRQDPGLGLRLIYFSYDVKMKEKGDIPEGYSVSREKKERFSLILESASTNQTSMYLCASSRYLATNEKLFFGSGTQLSVL.

This chain joins TRBV15 and TRBJ1-1; D remains ambiguous. V lost 0 bases, J lost 7 bases, and 12 bases lay in between. Germline loops: CDR1 LNHNV, CDR2 YYDKDF (reference sequence). The CDR3 consists of 14 residues. In DNA, the CDR3 is TGTGCCACCAGCAGAGATGTCGGGCGGATTGAAGCTTTCTTT. Translated: CATSRDVGRIEAFF.

The chain is built from TRBV4-2 and TRBJ2-2, with a tentative D call TRBD2 (6 bases). CDR3 length: 17 amino acids. Germline CDR1 is LGHNA and CDR2 is YNFKEQ. V was pared by 3 bases and J by 0 bases, with 14 bases between. This CDR3 is CASSHGRRETNTGELFF. The DNA for the CDR3 is TGTGCCAGCAGCCACGGGCGACGGGAGACGAACACCGGGGAGCTGTTTTTT.

Concerning this clone itself: The junction departs from the called germline gene at one end, perhaps through a read error. The chain employs TRBV13 and TRBJ2-1; D is possibly TRBD1 (6 bases). CDR1 PRHDT and CDR2 FYEKMQ come from the germline V gene (reference sequence). CDR3 size: 16 residues. The CDR3 coding sequence is TGTGCCAGCAGCCTAGGGTCGTGGGGGCCTGGAAGTGAGCAGTTCTTC. Its translation: CASSLGSWGPGSEQFF.